Listed below are T cell receptor beta chains from one sample, sequenced in a study of OX40 agonist ivuxolimab in advanced cancers. Libraries were prepared by immunoSEQ multiplex PCR; TCRdb keeps only in-frame clonotypes and omits some of them. The sample consists of 80,000 to 85,000 clones, 70% to 90% of them appearing once. The sample here was CD4+ or CD8+ T cells sorted from blood, taken in a trial of the OX40 agonist ivuxolimab. The receptors come from an adult with an advanced solid tumor such as melanoma, head and neck, liver or kidney cancer. Each CDR3 is given with its conserved first and last residue. Rows give clone size only sometimes, using once, few, many, or a class for an expanded clone.

TRBV4-2 - CASSQGAWAFF
TRBV9 - CASSKDTLNTGELFF
TRBV7-8 - CASSFSGAPGYGYTF
TRBV5-1 - CASSLGSVTGGSYGYTF
TRBV7-6 - CASSYTLAGDYNEQFF
TRBV19 - CASTQGLRTDTQYF
TRBV5-6 - CASSLAGTQRADTQYF
TRBV7-2 - CASSLAGGGSPGANVLTF
TRBV5-6 - CASSGDRGATEAFF
TRBV7-3 - CASSSTAGLSEAFF
TRBV6-1 - CASTTPGKYNEQFF
TRBV7-8 - CASTLTGTGASYEQYF
TRBV7-3 - CASSLTENTEAFF
TRBV5-6 - CASLEQGLPKETQYF
TRBV6-5 - CASRRRQESNQPQHF
TRBV19 once CASSIRATHTQYF
TRBV6-1 - CASSEYSAINYGYTF
TRBV5-1 - CASKSGGLMNTEAFF
TRBV19 - CASGGDTQYF
TRBV30 - CAWRSRTDSPLHF
TRBV7-8 - CASSPRQGAPNTEAFF
TRBV19 - CASRETGSQNIQYF
TRBV6-6 - CASSTGVYSYEQYF
TRBV2 - CATAIYTEAFF
TRBV11-3 - CASSPLGLLNTGELFF
TRBV9 - CASNPQGVSQETQYF
TRBV5-1 - CASSLAGGAQPQHF
TRBV7-9 - CASSLRTTYTYNEQFF
TRBV6-5 - CASSRQGIANEQFF
TRBV4-2 - CASSQDSLGTGNYGYTF
TRBV6-5 few CASSRGSEQYF
TRBV11-2 - CASSLDSGTSGANVLTF
TRBV11-3 - CASSKNFGTGQGDSYEQYF
TRBV30 - CAWTARKDSTDTQYF
TRBV9 - CASSVVTAHTEAFF
TRBV9 - CASSVEAWIDTEAFF
TRBV5-5 - CASSWGTGNSNQPQHF
TRBV29-1 few CSAATGLGGYTF
TRBV6-6 - CASTTNSNQPQHF
TRBV25-1 once CASSDFGGTSGLYNEQFF
TRBV6-1 - CASSEGTGGAVYGYTF
TRBV5-1 - CASSLDGQGGAFF
TRBV5-1 - CASSLGTITVYEQYF
TRBV2 - CASSLGYRAAQETQYF
TRBV15 - CATSAGIQSLEAFF
TRBV11-3 once CASSYRGYTEAFF
TRBV9 - CASSVEGTRKTGELFF
TRBV14 - CASSQDRGRVYF
TRBV18 - CASSPTGPGEQYF
TRBV7-2 - CASSPVRHQPQHF
TRBV6-5 - CASSYSPSQSYNEQFF
TRBV6-5 - CASRLGQGPYGYTF
TRBV2 - CASTVMNTEAFF
TRBV6-1 few CASSERQGLAKNIQYF
TRBV7-2 - CASSPDRANTEAFF
TRBV6-5 - CASSYSRGVTEAFF
TRBV9 - CASSVGGLSQETQYF
TRBV25-1 few CASSGERFYEQYF
TRBV6-5 - CASSYGRNSGNTIYF
TRBV6-1 - CASSRGLGGELFF